Below, one T cell receptor beta chain is given with its context. Its matching antigen is unknown. This record belongs to a study of a mutant IDH1 vaccine in newly diagnosed glioma. At the level of the study: In weeks 1, 3, 5, 7, 11, 15, 19 and 23, patients were vaccinated. Patients previously underwent radiotherapy, temozolomide, or both, and most underwent both. Averaging around 42 years of age, treated patients were about 62% male and roughly 40% female.

The protocol was immunoSEQ multiplex PCR, while the TCRdb copy is restricted to in-frame clones and leaves out a portion. The table shows 110,000 or so clones, with around 90% occurring only once. Indicated time point: week 11, during vaccination. Each dose of the vaccine consisted of 300 ug of mutant IDH1 20-mer peptide, with topical imiquimod. Donor diagnoses consisted of new WHO grade 3 or 4 IDH1-mutant, ATRX-lost astrocytomas. The sequence derives from a woman aged 45-65 years with glioma. This specimen consisted of PBMCs, obtained from a glioma patient whose treatment included an IDH1 peptide vaccine.

CDR3 nucleotides: TGTGCCAGCAGCTTAGTAGCGGGAGGGAACACAGATACGCAGTATTTT. Translated, it gives CASSLVAGGNTDTQYF. V is TRBV11-2 and J is TRBJ2-3, with TRBD2 matching 11 bases. The V gene's germline CDR1 is SGHAT and CDR2 FQNNGV. This CDR3 is built from 16 residues. Trimming at V came to 1 base and at J to 2 bases, leaving 2 bases not matched to a gene.